One TCR beta chain is described in this entry. Antigen unknown. This record belongs to a study of OX40 agonist ivuxolimab in advanced cancers. As for the study in general: The diagnoses of dose-escalation patients were hepatocellular carcinoma, melanoma, renal cell or head and neck cancer. Males comprised around 80% of the group, whose mean age was about 62 years (range about 23 to 80). Three patients got partial responses; one had hepatocellular carcinoma and two had cutaneous melanoma.

Overall study results and limits: With doses of 0.1 to 3.0 mg/kg, CD4+ and CD8+ blood T cells had undergone clonal expansion by week 6.

Assay: immunoSEQ multiplex PCR; the TCRdb copy retains only in-frame clones and omits some. The table shows under 15,000 clones, with 80% occurring only once. The CDR3 consists of 14 residues. CDR1 and CDR2 (germline): SGHRS, YFSETQ. The V segment lost 2 bases and the J segment 5 bases; nucleotides outside the gene matches: 6. The receptor's source is an adult with an advanced solid tumor such as melanoma, head and neck, liver or kidney cancer. This chain links TRBV5-1 with TRBJ1-1; 7 positions match TRBD1. The sample here was CD4+ or CD8+ T cells sorted from blood, taken in a trial of the OX40 agonist ivuxolimab. The CDR3 loop is CASSFPEGATEAFF. In DNA, the CDR3 is TGCGCCAGCAGCTTCCCCGAGGGGGCGACTGAAGCTTTCTTT.